The source of this TCR beta chain is a study of B cell selection in AIRE deficiency. General study findings and limits: About 33% of healthy-donor shared Treg TCRbeta sequences appeared in patient Tconv cells. Shared Treg sequences were biased toward short CDR3s with few non-templated nucleotide insertions. Patient Tconv and Treg cells showed healthy-like TCRBV usage, CDR3 length, diversity.

Methods used by the authors: Patients' conventional T cells yielded some 9.9x10^4 distinct TCRbeta sequences; donors' under 1.5x10^5. TCRdb keeps only in-frame clones here, not all; method: immunoSEQ multiplex PCR. V and J calls and clone size follow that table, whereas D and trimming were derived from the DNA. Here the sample spans some 25,000 clones, roughly 97% being singletons. Sorting defined conventional CD4 T cells as CD4+CD127+. Comments on this clone: Its specificity is not known.

The CDR3 has 15 amino acids. The germline V and J ends were trimmed by 0 bases and 4 bases, with 10 bases remaining between them. Looked up from germline, CDR1 is MGHRA and CDR2 is YSYEKL. The TCR comes from a human donor in good health. Sequencing was done on a sample of CD4+CD127+ conventional T cells sorted from PBMCs. This rearrangement joins TRBV4-1 to TRBJ2-1; TRBD1 is a possible D gene (6 bases). The CDR3 coding sequence is TGCGCCAGCAGCCAAGAGGAGAGGGGGTACAATGAGCAGTTCTTC. It encodes CASSQEERGYNEQFF.